The present entry profiles one TCR beta chain with its context. The germline V gene encodes CDR1 KGHSH and CDR2 LQKENI. V was clipped by 10 bases and J by 3 bases, with 13 bases between them. The CDR3 sequence is 13 residues long. This entry belongs to a study of blood T cell repertoires in COVID-19. About the research overall: The cDNA or gDNA used as material had been derived from T cells, B-cell-depleted T cells, or PBMCs.

In the authors' workflow: Reference gene primer amplification yielded estimated nucleated cell counts. Libraries were prepared by immunoSEQ multiplex PCR; TCRdb keeps only in-frame clonotypes and omits some of them. The DNA gave D and trimming, while V, J and clone size come from that table. The sample contains a few hundred thousand clones, roughly 90% of which appear only once. This receptor was taken from a man aged 18 to 29 who had recovered from COVID-19. Sequenced material: peripheral blood. The chain is built from TRBV18 and TRBJ1-5, with D perhaps TRBD1 (5 bases). CDR3 DNA: TGTGCCACCGCCGACAGCCCCAATCAGCCCCAGCATTTT. This encodes CATADSPNQPQHF.